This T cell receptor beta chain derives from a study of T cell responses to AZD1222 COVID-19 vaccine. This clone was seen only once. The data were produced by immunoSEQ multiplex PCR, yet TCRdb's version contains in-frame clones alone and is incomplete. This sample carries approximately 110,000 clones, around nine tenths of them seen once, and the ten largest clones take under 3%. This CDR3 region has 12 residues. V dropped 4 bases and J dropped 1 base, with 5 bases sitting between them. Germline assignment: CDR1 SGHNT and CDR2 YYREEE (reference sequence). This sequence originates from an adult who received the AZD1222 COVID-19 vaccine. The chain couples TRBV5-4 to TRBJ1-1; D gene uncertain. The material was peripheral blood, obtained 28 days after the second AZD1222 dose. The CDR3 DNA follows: TGTGCCAGCAGCCTGTGGAACACTGAAGCTTTCTTT. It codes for CASSLWNTEAFF. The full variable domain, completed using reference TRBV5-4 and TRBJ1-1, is ETGVTQSPTHLIKTRGQQVTLRCSSQSGHNTVSWYQQALGQGPQFIFQYYREEENGRGNFPPRFSGLQFPNYSSELNVNALELDDSALYLCASSLWNTEAFFGQGTRLTVV.